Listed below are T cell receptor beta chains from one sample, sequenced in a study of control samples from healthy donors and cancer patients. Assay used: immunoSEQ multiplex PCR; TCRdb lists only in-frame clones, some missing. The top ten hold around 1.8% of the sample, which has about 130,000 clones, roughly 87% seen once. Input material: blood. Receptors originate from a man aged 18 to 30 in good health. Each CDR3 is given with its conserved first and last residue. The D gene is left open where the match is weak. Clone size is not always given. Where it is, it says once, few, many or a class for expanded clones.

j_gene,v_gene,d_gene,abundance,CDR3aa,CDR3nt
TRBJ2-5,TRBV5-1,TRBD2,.,CASSPGGTSGVGETQYF,TGCGCCAGCAGCCCCGGTGGCACTAGCGGGGTGGGGGAGACCCAGTACTTC
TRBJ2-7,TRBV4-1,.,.,CASSQDPDTANVYEQYF,TGCGCCAGCAGCCAAGACCCTGACACCGCGAACGTATACGAGCAGTACTTC
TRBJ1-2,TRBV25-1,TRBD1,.,CASSAHGQGGNYGYTF,TGTGCCAGCAGTGCGCACGGACAGGGGGGGAACTATGGCTACACCTTC
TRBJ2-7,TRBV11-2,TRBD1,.,CASSLRTGDSYEQYF,TGTGCCAGCAGCTTACGGACAGGGGACTCCTACGAGCAGTACTTC
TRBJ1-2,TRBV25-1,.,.,CASSERGGTNYGYTF,TGTGCCAGCAGTGAACGGGGCGGTACTAACTATGGCTACACCTTC
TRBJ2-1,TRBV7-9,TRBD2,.,CASRGLADYNEQFF,TGTGCCAGCAGGGGACTAGCGGATTACAATGAGCAGTTCTTC
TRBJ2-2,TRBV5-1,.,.,CASSFQEGRGGELFF,TGCGCCAGCAGCTTCCAGGAGGGCCGAGGCGGGGAGCTGTTTTTT
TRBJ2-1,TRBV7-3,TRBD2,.,CASSETGLAGGEQFF,TGTGCCAGCAGCGAAACGGGACTAGCGGGGGGTGAGCAGTTCTTC
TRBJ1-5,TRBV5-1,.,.,CASSFAGTGGQPQHF,TGCGCCAGCAGCTTTGCGGGGACGGGAGGTCAGCCCCAGCATTTT
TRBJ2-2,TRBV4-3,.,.,CASSQADSTGELFF,TGCGCCAGCAGCCAGGCGGACAGCACCGGGGAGCTGTTTTTT
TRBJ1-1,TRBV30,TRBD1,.,CAWSVKGAGYTEAFF,TGTGCCTGGAGTGTAAAGGGGGCAGGTTACACTGAAGCTTTCTTT
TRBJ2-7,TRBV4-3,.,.,CASSQDRAYEQYF,TGCGCCAGCAGCCAAGATCGGGCCTACGAGCAGTACTTC
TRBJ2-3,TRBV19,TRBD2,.,CASSPTSGTHTQYF,TGTGCCAGTAGTCCGACTAGCGGTACGCATACGCAGTATTTT
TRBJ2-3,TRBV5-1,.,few,CASSYGLPSTDTQYF,TGCGCCAGCAGCTATGGACTGCCTAGCACAGATACGCAGTATTTT
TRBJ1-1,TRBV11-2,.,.,CASSLLGARGEAFF,TGTGCCAGCAGCTTACTGGGGGCGAGGGGTGAAGCTTTCTTT
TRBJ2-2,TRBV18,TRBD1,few,CASSPPRTGNTGELFF,TGTGCCAGCTCACCACCGCGGACAGGGAACACCGGGGAGCTGTTTTTT
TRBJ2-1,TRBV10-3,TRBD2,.,CAISFERETLEQFF,TGTGCCATCAGTTTTGAGCGGGAGACCCTTGAGCAGTTCTTC
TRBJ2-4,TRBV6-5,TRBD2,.,CASSLTSGKNIQYF,TGTGCCAGCAGTTTAACTAGCGGTAAAAACATTCAGTACTTC
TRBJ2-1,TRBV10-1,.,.,CASSTRGGLEGTYNEQFF,TGCGCCAGCAGTACCAGGGGGGGACTTGAGGGGACCTACAATGAGCAGTTCTTC
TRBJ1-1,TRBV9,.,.,CASSVTGFMNTEAFF,TGTGCCAGCAGCGTAACTGGATTCATGAACACTGAAGCTTTCTTT
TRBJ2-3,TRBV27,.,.,CASSLGSTDTQYF,TGTGCCAGCAGTTTAGGCAGCACAGATACGCAGTATTTT
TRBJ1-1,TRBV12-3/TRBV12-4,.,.,CASSLLSGTEAFF,TGTGCCAGCAGTTTACTGTCTGGTACTGAAGCTTTCTTT
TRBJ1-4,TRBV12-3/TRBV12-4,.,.,CASTIGGGSAVF,TGTGCCAGCACCATCGGCGGGGGCTCGGCTGTTTTT
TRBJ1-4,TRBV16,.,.,CASSQEGLHGIF,TGTGCCAGCAGCCAAGAGGGCCTCCATGGGATTTTT
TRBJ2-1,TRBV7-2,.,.,CASSRSDEQFF,TGTGCCAGCAGTCGTTCGGATGAGCAGTTCTTC
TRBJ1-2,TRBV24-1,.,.,CATKDNYGYTF,TGTGCCACCAAAGACAACTATGGCTACACCTTC
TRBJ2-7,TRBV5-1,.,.,CASSLNGGSYEQYF,TGCGCCAGCAGCTTGAACGGGGGCTCCTACGAGCAGTACTTC
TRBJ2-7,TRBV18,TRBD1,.,CASSPGTGPYEQYF,TGTGCCAGCTCACCGGGGACAGGCCCCTACGAGCAGTACTTC
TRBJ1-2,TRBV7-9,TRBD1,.,CASSSRTGPSFYGYTF,TGTGCCAGCAGCTCCCGGACAGGGCCCTCCTTCTATGGCTACACCTTC
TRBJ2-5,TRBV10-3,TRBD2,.,CAISDSRPGLAGGSQETQYF,TGTGCCATCAGTGATTCCAGACCGGGACTAGCGGGAGGGAGTCAAGAGACCCAGTACTTC
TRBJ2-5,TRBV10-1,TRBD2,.,CASSESSGRETQYF,TGCGCCAGCAGTGAGAGTAGCGGGCGAGAGACCCAGTACTTC
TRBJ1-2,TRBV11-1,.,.,CASSFAGFGYTF,TGTGCCAGCAGCTTCGCAGGGTTTGGCTACACCTTC
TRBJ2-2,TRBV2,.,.,CASGRENTGELFF,TGTGCCAGTGGGCGGGAGAACACCGGGGAGCTGTTTTTT
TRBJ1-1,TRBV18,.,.,CASSTDRNTEAFF,TGTGCCAGCTCGACGGACAGGAACACTGAAGCTTTCTTT
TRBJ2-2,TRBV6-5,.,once,CATREMGNGELFF,TGTGCCACCCGGGAGATGGGAAACGGGGAGCTGTTTTTT
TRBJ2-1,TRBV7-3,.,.,CASSASSETYNEQFF,TGTGCCAGCAGCGCAAGCTCCGAAACCTACAATGAGCAGTTCTTC
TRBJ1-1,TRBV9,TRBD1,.,CASSAQTGIVEAFF,TGTGCCAGCAGCGCGCAGACAGGGATCGTTGAAGCTTTCTTT
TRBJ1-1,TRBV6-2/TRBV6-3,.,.,CASSLAGTPNTEAFF,TGTGCCAGCAGCCTAGCGGGGACACCGAACACTGAAGCTTTCTTT
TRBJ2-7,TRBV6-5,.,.,CASSRGGVRSYEQYF,TGTGCCAGCAGTAGGGGGGGAGTAAGGTCCTACGAGCAGTACTTC
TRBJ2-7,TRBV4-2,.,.,CASSLGPKIAYEQYF,TGTGCCAGCAGCCTTGGGCCCAAGATTGCCTACGAGCAGTACTTC
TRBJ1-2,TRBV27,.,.,CAISPRQGDGYTF,TGTGCCATATCTCCCCGGCAGGGAGATGGCTACACCTTC
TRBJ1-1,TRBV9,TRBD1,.,CASSSHRGVNTEAFF,TGTGCCAGCAGCTCCCACAGGGGTGTGAACACTGAAGCTTTCTTT
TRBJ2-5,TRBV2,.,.,CASSERTAQETQYF,TGTGCCAGCAGTGAAAGGACGGCCCAAGAGACCCAGTACTTC
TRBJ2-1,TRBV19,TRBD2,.,CASSVPGLVYGNEQFF,TGTGCCAGTAGTGTCCCGGGACTAGTGTACGGCAATGAGCAGTTCTTC
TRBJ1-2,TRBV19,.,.,CASSIVGGRDYGYTF,TGTGCCAGTAGTATAGTCGGGGGAAGAGACTATGGCTACACCTTC
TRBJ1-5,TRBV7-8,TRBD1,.,CASSFLPGQGAGGSNQPQHF,TGTGCCAGCAGCTTCCTCCCGGGACAGGGGGCAGGAGGTAGCAATCAGCCCCAGCATTTT
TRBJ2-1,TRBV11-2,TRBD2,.,CASSYWLAGVPAPYNEQFF,TGTGCCAGCAGCTACTGGCTAGCGGGAGTACCTGCTCCTTACAATGAGCAGTTCTTC
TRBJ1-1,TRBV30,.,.,CAWSRQIRLF,TGTGCCTGGAGTCGACAGATACGTCTCTTT
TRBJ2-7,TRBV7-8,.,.,CASSRGPGKGGEQYF,TGTGCCAGCAGCCGAGGACCCGGGAAGGGGGGAGAGCAGTACTTC
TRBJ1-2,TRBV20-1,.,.,CSASLGDGYTF,TGCAGTGCTAGCCTAGGGGATGGCTACACCTTC
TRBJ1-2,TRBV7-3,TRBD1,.,CASSPGQGEEGYTF,TGTGCCAGCAGCCCGGGACAGGGGGAAGAAGGCTACACCTTC